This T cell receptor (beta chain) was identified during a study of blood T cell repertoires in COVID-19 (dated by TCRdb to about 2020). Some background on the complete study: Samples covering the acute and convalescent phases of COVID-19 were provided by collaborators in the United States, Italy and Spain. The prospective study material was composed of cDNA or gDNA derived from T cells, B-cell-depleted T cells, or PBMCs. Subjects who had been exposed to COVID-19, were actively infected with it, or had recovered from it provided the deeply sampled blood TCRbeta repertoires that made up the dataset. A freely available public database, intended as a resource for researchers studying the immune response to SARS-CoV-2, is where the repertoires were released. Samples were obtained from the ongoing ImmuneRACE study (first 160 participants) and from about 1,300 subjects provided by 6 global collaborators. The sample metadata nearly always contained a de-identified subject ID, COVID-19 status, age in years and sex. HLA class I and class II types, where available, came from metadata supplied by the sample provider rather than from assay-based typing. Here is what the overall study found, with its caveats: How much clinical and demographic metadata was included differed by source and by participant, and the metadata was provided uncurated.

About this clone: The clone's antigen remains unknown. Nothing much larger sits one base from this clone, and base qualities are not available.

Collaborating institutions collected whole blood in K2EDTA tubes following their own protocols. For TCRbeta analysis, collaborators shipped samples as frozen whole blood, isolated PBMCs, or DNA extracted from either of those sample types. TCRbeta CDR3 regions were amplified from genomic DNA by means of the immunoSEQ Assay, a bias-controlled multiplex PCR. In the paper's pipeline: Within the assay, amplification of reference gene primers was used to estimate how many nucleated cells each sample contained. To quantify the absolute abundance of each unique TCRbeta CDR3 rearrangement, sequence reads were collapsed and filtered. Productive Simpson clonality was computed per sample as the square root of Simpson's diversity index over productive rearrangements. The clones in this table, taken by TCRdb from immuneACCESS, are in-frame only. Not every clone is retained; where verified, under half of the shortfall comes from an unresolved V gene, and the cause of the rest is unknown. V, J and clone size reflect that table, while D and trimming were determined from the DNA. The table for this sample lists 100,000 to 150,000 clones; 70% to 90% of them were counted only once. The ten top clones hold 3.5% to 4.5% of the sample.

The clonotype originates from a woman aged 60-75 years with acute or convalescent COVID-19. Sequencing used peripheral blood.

The CDR3 corresponds to CASIKGGMNTEAFF. The DNA reads as follows: TGCGCCAGCATCAAGGGGGGGATGAACACTGAAGCTTTCTTT. In this chain, TRBV10-2 is recombined with TRBJ1-1; D gene: possibly TRBD1, on 6 matching bases. The CDR3, cysteine through phenylalanine, is 14 amino acids long. Solely the CDR3 DNA is kept, with 42 bases framed from the first base. V gives up 7 bases and J gives up 0 bases, and the segment between their germline ends measures 12 bases. CDR1 and CDR2 (WSHSY, SAAADI) derive from the germline V gene.